Sample share makes the clone carrying this T cell receptor beta chain medium-sized. Antigen specificity is unknown. About 480 ng RNA was reverse transcribed with alpha and beta constant-region primers. Each of the alpha and beta chains got its own library through chain-specific third strand synthesis with indices. A single primer pair per chain amplified all rearrangements, with per-molecule barcodes. TCRdb redid the calling of the 5' RACE reads with MiXCR, one entry per CDR3 protein. Of 6,100 or so distinct CDR3 sequences detected, 11% appear once; the ten largest clones hold 27%. These data originate in a study of HIV-infected patients and healthy controls. The study's findings and limits: Untreated HIV+ repertoires had roughly threefold fewer distinct CDR3s and lower Shannon diversity than healthy controls. CMV-associated CDR3s mostly grew nonsignificantly during therapy, while HIV-associated CDR3s declined significantly.

Whole blood was used without fractionation, so all unsorted peripheral T cells were included. CDR3 length: 15 amino acids. CDR1 is KGHDR, CDR2 SFDVKD, per germline. Trimming left V 5 bases short and J 6 bases short, with 19 bases between. This chain connects TRBV24-1 to TRBJ2-7; no firm D call. The clonotype comes from an adult with HIV infection. The sequences come from blood, collected before antiretroviral therapy. CDR3 sequence reads: CATSGVSEQIGEQYF. The CDR3 DNA sequence: TGTGCCACCAGTGGCGTCTCGGAACAAATTGGCGAGCAGTACTTC.